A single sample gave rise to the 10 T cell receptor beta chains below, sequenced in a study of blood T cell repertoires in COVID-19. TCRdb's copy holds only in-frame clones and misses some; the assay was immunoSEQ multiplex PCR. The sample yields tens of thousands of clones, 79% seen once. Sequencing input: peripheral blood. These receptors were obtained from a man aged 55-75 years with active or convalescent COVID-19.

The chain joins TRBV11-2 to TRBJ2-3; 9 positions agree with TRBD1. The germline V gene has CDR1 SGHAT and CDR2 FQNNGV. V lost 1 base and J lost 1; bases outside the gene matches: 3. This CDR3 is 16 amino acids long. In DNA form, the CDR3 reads TGTGCCAGCAGCTTAGCGAGGACAGGGGGCACAGATACGCAGTATTTT. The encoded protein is CASSLARTGGTDTQYF.

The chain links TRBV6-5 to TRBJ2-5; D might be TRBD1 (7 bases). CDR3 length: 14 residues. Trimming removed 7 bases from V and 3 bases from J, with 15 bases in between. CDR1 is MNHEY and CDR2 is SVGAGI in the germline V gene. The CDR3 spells CASKPGGLKETQYF. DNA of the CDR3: TGTGCCAGCAAGCCAGGGGGGCTCAAAGAGACCCAGTACTTC.

The CDR3 reads CASSLAEAGNEQFF. The CDR3 DNA is TGTGCCAGCAGCTTAGCGGAGGCCGGCAATGAGCAGTTCTTC. The chain recombines TRBV7-9 with TRBJ2-1, with TRBD2 as a possible D gene (5 bases). V was pared by 0 bases and J by 6 bases, with 9 bases between. In germline, CDR1 is SEHNR, CDR2 FQNEAQ (reference sequence). This CDR3 comprises 14 residues.

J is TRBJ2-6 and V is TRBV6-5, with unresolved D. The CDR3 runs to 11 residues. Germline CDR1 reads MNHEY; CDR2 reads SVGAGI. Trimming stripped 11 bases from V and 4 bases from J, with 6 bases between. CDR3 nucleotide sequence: TGTGCCGGGCGCGGGGCCAACGTCCTGACTTTC. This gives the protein CAGRGANVLTF.

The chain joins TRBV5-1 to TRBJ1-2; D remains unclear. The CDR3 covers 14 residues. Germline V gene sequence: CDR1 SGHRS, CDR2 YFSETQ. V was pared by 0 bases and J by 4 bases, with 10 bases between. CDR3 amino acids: CASSLEDYGYGYTF. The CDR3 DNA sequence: TGCGCCAGCAGCTTGGAGGACTATGGCTATGGCTACACCTTC.

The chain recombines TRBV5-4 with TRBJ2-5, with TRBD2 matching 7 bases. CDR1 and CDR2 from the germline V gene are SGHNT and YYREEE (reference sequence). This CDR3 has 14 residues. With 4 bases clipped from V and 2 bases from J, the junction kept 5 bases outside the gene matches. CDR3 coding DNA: TGTGCCAGCAGCGTCATAGCGGGTCAAGAGACCCAGTACTTC. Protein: CASSVIAGQETQYF.

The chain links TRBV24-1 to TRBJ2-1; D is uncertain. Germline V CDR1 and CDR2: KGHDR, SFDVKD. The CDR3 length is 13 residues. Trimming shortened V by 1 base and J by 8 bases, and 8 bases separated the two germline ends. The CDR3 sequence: CATSDFGRDEQFF. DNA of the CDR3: TGTGCCACCAGTGATTTCGGCCGGGATGAGCAGTTCTTC.

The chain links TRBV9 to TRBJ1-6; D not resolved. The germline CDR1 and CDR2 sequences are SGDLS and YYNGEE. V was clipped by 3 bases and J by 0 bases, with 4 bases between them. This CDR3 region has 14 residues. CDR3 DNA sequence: TGTGCCAGCAGCGAGAGCTCCTATAATTCACCCCTCCACTTT. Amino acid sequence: CASSESSYNSPLHF.

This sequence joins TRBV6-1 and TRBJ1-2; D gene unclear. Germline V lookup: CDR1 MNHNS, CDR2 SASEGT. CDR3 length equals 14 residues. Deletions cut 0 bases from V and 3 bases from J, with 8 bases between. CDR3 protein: CASSEAILDYGYTF. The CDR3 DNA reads TGTGCCAGCAGTGAAGCGATACTGGACTATGGCTACACCTTC.

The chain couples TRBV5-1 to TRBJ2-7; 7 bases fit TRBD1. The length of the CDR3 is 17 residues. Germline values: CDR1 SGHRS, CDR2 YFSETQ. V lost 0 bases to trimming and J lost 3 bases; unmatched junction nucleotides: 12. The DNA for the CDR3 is TGCGCCAGCAGCTTGGCACCAAGTCAGGGGGTATACTACGAGCAGTACTTC. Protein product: CASSLAPSQGVYYEQYF.